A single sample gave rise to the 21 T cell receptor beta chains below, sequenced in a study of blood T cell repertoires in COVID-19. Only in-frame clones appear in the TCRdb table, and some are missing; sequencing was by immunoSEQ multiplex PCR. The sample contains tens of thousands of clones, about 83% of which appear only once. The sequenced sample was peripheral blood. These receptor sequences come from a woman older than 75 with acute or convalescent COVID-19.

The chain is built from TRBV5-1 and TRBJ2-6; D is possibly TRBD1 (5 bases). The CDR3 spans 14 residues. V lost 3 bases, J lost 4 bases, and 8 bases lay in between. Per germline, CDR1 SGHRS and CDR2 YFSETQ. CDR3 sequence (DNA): TGCGCCAGCAGCTACAGGACGGGGGCCAACGTCCTGACTTTC. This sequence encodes CASSYRTGANVLTF.

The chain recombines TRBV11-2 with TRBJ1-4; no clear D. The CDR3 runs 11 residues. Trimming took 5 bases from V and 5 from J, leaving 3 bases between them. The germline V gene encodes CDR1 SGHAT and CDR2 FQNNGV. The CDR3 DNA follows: TGTGCCAGCAGCCAGAATGAAAAACTGTTTTTT. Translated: CASSQNEKLFF. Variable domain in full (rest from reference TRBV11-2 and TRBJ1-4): EAGVAQSPRYKIIEKRQSVAFWCNPISGHATLYWYQQILGQGPKLLIQFQNNGVVDDSQLPKDRFSAERLKGVDSTLKIQPAKLEDSAVYLCASSQNEKLFFGSGTQLSVL.

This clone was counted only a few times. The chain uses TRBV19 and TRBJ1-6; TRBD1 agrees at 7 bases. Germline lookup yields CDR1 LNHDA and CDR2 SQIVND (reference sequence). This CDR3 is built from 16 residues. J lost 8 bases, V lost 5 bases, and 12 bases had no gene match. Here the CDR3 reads CASSPPGTAADSPLHF. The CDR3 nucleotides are TGTGCCAGTAGTCCGCCCGGGACAGCCGCCGATTCACCCCTCCACTTT.

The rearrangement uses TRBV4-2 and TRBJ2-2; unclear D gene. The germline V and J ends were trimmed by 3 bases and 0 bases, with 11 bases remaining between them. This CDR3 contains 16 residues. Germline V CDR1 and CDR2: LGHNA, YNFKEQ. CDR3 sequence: CASSQAPTPNTGELFF. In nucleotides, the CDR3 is TGTGCCAGCAGCCAGGCACCCACACCGAACACCGGGGAGCTGTTTTTT.

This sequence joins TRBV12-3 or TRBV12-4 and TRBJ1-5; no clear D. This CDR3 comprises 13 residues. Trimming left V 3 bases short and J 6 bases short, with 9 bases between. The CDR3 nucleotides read TGTGCCAGCAGTTTGTTAGGGAGTCAGCCCCAGCATTTT. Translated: CASSLLGSQPQHF.

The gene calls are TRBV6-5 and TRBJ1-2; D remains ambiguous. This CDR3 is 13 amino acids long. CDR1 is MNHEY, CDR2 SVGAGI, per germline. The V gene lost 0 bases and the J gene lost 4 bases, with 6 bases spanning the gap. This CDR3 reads CASSYSHPYGYTF. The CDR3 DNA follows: TGTGCCAGCAGTTACTCACATCCCTATGGCTACACCTTC.

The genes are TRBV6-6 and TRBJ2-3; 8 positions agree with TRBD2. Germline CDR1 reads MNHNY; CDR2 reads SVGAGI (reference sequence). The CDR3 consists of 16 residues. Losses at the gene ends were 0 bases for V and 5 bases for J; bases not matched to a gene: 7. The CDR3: CASSYSVPGGEDTQYF. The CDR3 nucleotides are TGTGCCAGCAGTTACTCGGTGCCGGGGGGGGAAGATACGCAGTATTTT.

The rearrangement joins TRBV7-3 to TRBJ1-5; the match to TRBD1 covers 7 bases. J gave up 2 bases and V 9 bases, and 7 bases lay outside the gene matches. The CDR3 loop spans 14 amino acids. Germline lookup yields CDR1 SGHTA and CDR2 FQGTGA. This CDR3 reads CARLQGSGNQPQHF. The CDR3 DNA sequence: TGTGCCAGACTACAGGGGTCGGGCAATCAGCCCCAGCATTTT.

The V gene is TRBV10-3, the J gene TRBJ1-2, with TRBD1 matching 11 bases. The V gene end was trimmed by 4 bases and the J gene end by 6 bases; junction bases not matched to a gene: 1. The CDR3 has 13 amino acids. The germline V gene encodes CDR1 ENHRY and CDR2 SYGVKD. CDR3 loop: CAISVGQGDGYTF. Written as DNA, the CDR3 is TGTGCCATCAGTGTGGGACAGGGGGATGGCTACACCTTC.

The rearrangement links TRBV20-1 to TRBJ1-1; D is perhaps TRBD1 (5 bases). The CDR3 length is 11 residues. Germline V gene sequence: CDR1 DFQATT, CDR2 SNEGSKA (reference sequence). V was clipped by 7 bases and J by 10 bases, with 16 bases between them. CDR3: CSGLREVGAFF. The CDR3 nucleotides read TGCAGTGGTCTCAGGGAAGTAGGAGCTTTCTTT.

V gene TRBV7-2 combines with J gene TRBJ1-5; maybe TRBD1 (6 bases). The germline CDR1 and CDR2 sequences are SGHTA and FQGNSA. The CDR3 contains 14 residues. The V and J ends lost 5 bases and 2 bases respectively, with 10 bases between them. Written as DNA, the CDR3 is TGTGCCAGCAGCCCCTGGACAGGCAATCAGCCCCAGCATTTT. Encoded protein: CASSPWTGNQPQHF. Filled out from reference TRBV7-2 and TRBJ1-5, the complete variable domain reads GAGVSQSPSNKVTEKGKDVELRCDPISGHTALYWYRQSLGQGLEFLIYFQGNSAPDKSGLPSDRFSAERTGGSVSTLTIQRTQQEDSAVYLCASSPWTGNQPQHFGDGTRLSIL.

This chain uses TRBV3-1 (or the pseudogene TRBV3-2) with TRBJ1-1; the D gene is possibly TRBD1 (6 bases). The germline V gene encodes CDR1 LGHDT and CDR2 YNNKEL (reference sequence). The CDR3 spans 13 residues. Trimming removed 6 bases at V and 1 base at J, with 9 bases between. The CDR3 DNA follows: TGTGCCAGCAGGCCGGGACAGAACACTGAAGCTTTCTTT. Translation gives CASRPGQNTEAFF.

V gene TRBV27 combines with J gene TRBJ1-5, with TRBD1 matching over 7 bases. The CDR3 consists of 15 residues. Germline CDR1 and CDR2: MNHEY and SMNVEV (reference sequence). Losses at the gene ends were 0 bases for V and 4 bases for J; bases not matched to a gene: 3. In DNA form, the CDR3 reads TGTGCCAGCAGTTTATCCTGGGACAGAAATCAGCCCCAGCATTTT. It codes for CASSLSWDRNQPQHF.

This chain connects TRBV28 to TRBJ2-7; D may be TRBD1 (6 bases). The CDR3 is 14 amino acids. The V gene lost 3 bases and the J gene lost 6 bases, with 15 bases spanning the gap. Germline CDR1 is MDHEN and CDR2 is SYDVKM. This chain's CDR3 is CASSLTQGVGEQYF. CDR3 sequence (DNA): TGTGCCAGCAGTTTGACACAGGGAGTAGGCGAGCAGTACTTC.

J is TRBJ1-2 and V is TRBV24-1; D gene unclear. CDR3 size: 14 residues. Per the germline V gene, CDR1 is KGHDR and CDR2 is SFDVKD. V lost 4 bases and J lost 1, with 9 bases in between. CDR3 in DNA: TGTGCCACCAGTGACTCCGGGATTAACTATGGCTACACCTTC. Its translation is CATSDSGINYGYTF.

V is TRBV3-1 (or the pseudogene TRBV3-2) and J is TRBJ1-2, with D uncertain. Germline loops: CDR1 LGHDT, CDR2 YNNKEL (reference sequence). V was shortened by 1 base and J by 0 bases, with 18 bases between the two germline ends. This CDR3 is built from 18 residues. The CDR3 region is CASSQVSFRPPANYGYTF. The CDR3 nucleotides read TGTGCCAGCAGCCAAGTTTCCTTTCGCCCCCCAGCTAACTATGGCTACACCTTC.

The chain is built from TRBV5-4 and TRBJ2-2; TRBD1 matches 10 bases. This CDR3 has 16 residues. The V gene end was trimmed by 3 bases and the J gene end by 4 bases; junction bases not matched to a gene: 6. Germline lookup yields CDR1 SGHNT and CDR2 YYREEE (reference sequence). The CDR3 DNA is TGTGCCAGCAGCTCGGAGACAGGGGGCTCCACCGGGGAGCTGTTTTTT. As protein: CASSSETGGSTGELFF. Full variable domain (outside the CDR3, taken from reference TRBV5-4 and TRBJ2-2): ETGVTQSPTHLIKTRGQQVTLRCSSQSGHNTVSWYQQALGQGPQFIFQYYREEENGRGNFPPRFSGLQFPNYSSELNVNALELDDSALYLCASSSETGGSTGELFFGEGSRLTVL.

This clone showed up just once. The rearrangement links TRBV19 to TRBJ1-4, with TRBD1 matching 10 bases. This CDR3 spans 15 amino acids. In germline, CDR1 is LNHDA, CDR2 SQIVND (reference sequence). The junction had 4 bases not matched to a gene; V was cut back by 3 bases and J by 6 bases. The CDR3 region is CASSMLGTGDEKLFF. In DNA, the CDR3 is TGTGCCAGTAGTATGTTGGGGACAGGGGATGAAAAACTGTTTTTT. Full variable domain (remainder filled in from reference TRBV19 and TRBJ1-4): DGGITQSPKYLFRKEGQNVTLSCEQNLNHDAMYWYRQDPGQGLRLIYYSQIVNDFQKGDIAEGYSVSREKKESFPLTVTSAQKNPTAFYLCASSMLGTGDEKLFFGSGTQLSVL.

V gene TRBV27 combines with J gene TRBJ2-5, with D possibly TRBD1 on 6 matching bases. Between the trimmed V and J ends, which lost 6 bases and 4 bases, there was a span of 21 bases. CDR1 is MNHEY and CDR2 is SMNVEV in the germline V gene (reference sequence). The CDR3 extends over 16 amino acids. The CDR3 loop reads CASSKAWGKGGETQYF. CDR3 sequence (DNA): TGTGCCAGCAGCAAGGCGTGGGGGAAAGGGGGAGAGACCCAGTACTTC.

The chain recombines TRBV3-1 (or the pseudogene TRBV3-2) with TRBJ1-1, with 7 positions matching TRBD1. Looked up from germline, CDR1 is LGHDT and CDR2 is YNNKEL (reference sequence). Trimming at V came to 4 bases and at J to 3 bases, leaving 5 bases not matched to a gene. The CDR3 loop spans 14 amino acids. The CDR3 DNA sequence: TGTGCCAGCAGCCCAACAGGGGTTTACACTGAAGCTTTCTTT. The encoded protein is CASSPTGVYTEAFF.

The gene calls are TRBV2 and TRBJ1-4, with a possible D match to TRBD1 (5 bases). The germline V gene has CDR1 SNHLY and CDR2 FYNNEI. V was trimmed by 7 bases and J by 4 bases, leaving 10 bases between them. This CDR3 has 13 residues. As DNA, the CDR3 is TGTGCCAGCAAACAGGCGCGTAATGAAAAACTGTTTTTT. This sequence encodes CASKQARNEKLFF.